The T cell receptor (beta chain) described here comes from a study of T-cell reconstitution after alpha-beta-depleted transplantation in children. This clonotype was picked up many times. CDR1 and CDR2 (germline): DFQATT, SNEGSKA (reference sequence). This CDR3 is built from 17 residues. The junction had 15 bases not matched to a gene; V was cut back by 1 base and J by 6 bases. The authors prepared the TCRbeta library with unique molecular identifiers. TCRdb re-analysed the PCR reads in MiXCR, keeping a single row per CDR3 protein. This table holds under 70,000 distinct CDR3 sequences, roughly 11% found once.

This specimen consisted of PBMCs, obtained before TCRalphabeta/CD19-depleted stem cell transplant. The TCR sequence derives from a boy aged 10-17 years with acute myeloid leukemia, due to receive a stem cell transplant. The V call is TRBV20-1, the J call TRBJ1-5, with 7 bases aligning to TRBD1. CDR3 bases: TGCAGTGCTAGAGCCCCCCAGGGGGGTCACAATACTCAGCCCCAGCATTTT. It is translated as CSARAPQGGHNTQPQHF.